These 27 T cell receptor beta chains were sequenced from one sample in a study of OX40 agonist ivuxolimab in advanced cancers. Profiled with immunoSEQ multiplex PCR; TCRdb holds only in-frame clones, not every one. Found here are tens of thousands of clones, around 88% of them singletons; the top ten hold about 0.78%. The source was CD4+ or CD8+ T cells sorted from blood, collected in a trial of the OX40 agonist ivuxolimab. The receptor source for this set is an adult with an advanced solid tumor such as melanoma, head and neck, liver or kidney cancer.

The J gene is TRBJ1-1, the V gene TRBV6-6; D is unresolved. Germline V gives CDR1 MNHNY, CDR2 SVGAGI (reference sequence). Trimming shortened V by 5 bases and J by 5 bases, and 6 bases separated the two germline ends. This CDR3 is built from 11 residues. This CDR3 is CASSPRTEAFF. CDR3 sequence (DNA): TGTGCCAGCAGTCCTAGGACTGAAGCTTTCTTT.

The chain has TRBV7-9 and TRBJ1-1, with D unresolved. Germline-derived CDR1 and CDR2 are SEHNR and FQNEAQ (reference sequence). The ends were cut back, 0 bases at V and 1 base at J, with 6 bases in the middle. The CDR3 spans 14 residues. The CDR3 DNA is TGTGCCAGCAGCTTAGCAGGAGCGAACACTGAAGCTTTCTTT. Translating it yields CASSLAGANTEAFF.

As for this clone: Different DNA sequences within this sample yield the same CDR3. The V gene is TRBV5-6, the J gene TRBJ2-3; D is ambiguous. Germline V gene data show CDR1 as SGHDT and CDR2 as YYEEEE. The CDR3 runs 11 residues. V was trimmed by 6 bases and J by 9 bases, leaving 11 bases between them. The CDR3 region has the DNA TGTGCCAGCACCCTAAGAGGAACGCAGTATTTT. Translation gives CASTLRGTQYF.

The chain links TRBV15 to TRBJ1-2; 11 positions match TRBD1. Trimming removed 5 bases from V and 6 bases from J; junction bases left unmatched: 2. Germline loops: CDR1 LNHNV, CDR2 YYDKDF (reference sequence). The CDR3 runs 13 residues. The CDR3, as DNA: TGTGCCACCAGCGGGGGACAGGGGGATGGCTACACCTTC. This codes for CATSGGQGDGYTF.

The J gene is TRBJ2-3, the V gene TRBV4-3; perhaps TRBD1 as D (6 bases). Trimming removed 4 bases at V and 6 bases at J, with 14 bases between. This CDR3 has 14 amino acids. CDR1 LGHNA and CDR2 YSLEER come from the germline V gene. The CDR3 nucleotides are TGCGCCAGCAGCCCTAACCCAGGGGTTGATACGCAGTATTTT. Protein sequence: CASSPNPGVDTQYF.

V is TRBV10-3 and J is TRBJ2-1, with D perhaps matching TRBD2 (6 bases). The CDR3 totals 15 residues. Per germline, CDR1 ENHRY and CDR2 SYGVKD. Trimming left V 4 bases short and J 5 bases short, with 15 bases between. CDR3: CAISVNRETNNEQFF. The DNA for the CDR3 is TGTGCCATCAGTGTAAATCGGGAGACGAACAATGAGCAGTTCTTC.

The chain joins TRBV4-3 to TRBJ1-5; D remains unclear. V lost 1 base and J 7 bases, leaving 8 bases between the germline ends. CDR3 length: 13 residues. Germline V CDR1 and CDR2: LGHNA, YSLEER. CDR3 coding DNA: TGCGCCAGCAGCCAAGGGGAGAGGCAGCCCCAGCATTTT. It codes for CASSQGERQPQHF.

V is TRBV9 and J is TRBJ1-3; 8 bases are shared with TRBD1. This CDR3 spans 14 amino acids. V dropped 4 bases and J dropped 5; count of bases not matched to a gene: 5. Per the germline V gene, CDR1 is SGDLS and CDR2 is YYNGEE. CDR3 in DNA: TGTGCCAGCAGCCCTCAGGGGGCGCGAAACACCATATATTTT. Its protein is CASSPQGARNTIYF.

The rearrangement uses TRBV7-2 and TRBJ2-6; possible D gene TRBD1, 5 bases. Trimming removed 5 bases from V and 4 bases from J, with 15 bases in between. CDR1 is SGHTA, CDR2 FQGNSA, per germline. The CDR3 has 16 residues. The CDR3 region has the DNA TGTGCCAGCAGCCCCGGTGGGGCGCGAGGGGCCAACGTCCTGACTTTC. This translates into CASSPGGARGANVLTF.

CDR3 nucleotide sequence: TGTGCCAGCAGTCATGACAGGGGAGCTGGAAACACCATATATTTT. Protein product: CASSHDRGAGNTIYF. This chain joins TRBV5-6 and TRBJ1-3, with 8 bases matching TRBD1. This CDR3 region has 15 residues. Germline loops: CDR1 SGHDT, CDR2 YYEEEE. J gave up 2 bases and V 5 bases, and 6 bases lay outside the gene matches.

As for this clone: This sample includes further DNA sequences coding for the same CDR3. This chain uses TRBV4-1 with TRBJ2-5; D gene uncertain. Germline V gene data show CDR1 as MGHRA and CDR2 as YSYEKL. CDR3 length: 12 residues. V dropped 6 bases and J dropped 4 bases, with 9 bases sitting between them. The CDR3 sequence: CASRGEGETQYF. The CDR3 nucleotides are TGCGCCAGCAGGGGCGAAGGAGAGACCCAGTACTTC.

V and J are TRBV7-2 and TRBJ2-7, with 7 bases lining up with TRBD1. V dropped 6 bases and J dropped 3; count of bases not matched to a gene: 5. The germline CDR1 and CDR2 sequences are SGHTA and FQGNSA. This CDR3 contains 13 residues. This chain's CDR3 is CASSYRGSYEQYF. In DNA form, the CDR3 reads TGTGCCAGCAGTTACAGGGGAAGCTACGAGCAGTACTTC.

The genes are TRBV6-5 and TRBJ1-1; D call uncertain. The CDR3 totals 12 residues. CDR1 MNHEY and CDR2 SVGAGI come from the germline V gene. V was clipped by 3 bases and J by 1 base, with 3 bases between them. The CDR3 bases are TGTGCCAGCAGTTATCGGAACACTGAAGCTTTCTTT. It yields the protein CASSYRNTEAFF.

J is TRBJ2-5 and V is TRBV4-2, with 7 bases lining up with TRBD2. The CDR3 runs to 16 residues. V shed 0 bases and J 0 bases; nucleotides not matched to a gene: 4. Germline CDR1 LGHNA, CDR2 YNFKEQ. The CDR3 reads CASSQEASGYQETQYF. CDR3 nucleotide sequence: TGTGCCAGCAGCCAAGAGGCTAGCGGATACCAAGAGACCCAGTACTTC.

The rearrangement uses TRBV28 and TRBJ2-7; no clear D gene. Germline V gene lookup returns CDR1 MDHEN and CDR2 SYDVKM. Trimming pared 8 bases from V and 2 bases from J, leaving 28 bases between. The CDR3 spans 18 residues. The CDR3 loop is CASWFPRRRSKGTYEQYF. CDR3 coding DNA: TGTGCCAGCTGGTTCCCACGTCGGCGATCCAAAGGAACCTACGAGCAGTACTTC.

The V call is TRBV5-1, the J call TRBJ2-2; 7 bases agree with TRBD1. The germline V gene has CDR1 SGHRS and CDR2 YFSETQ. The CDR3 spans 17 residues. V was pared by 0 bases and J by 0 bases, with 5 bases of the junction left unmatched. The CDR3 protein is CASSLEPGTANTGELFF. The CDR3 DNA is TGCGCCAGCAGCTTGGAACCCGGGACAGCGAACACCGGGGAGCTGTTTTTT.

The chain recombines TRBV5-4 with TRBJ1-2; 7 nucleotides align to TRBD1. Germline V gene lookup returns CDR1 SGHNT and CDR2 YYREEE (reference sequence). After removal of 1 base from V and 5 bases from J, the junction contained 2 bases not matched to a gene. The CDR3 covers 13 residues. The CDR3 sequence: CASSLNRGYGYTF. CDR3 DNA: TGTGCCAGCAGCTTGAACAGGGGTTATGGCTACACCTTC.

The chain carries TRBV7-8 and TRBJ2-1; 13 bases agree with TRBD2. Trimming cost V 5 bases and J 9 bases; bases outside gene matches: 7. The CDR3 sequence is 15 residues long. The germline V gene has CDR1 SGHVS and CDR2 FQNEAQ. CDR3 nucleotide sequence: TGTGCCAGCAGCCAAGGACTAGCGGGAGTTAGTGAGCAGTTCTTC. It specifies CASSQGLAGVSEQFF. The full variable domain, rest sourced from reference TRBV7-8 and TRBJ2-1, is GAGVSQSPRYKVAKRGQDVALRCDPISGHVSLFWYQQALGQGPEFLTYFQNEAQLDKSGLPSDRFFAERPEGSVSTLKIQRTQQEDSAVYLCASSQGLAGVSEQFFGPGTRLTVL.

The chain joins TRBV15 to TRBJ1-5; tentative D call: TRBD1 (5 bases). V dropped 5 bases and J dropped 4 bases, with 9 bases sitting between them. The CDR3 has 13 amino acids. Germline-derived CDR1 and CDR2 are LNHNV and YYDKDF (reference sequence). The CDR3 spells CATSGGVNQPQHF. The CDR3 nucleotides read TGTGCCACCAGCGGGGGAGTTAATCAGCCCCAGCATTTT.

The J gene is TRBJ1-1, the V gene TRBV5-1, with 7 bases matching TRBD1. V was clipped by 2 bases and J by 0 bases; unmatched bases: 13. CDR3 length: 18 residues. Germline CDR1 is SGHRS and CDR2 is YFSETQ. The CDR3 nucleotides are TGCGCCAGCAGCTTAGGGGACAGCGGTGGGGTGATGAACACTGAAGCTTTCTTT. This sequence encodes CASSLGDSGGVMNTEAFF.

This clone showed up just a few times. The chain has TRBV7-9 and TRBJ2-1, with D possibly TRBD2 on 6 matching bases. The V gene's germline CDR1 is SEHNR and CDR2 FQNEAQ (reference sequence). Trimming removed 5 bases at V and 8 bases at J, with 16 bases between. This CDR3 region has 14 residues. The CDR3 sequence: CASSPRDSRDEQFF. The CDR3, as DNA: TGTGCCAGCAGCCCAAGGGACTCAAGGGATGAGCAGTTCTTC.

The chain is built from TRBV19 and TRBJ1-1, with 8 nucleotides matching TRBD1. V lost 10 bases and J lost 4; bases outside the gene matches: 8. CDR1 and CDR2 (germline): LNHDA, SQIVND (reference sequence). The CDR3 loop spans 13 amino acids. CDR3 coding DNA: TGTGCCATCCCAGGGGGCGTCGCCACTGAAGCTTTCTTT. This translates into CAIPGGVATEAFF.

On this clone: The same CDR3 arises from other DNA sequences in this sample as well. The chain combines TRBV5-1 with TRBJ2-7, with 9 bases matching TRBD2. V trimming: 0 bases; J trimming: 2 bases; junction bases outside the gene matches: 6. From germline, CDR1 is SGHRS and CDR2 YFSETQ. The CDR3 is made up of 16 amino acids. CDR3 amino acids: CASSLGAASGTYEQYF. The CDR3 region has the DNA TGCGCCAGCAGCTTGGGTGCGGCTAGCGGGACCTACGAGCAGTACTTC.

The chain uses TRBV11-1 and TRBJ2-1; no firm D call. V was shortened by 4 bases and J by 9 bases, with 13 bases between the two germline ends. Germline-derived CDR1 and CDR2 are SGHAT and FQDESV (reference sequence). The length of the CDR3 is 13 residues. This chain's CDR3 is CASSYVPGLEQFF. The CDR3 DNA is TGTGCCAGCAGCTACGTGCCCGGGCTTGAGCAGTTCTTC. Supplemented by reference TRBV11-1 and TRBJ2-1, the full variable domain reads EAEVAQSPRYKITEKSQAVAFWCDPISGHATLYWYRQILGQGPELLVQFQDESVVDDSQLPKDRFSAERLKGVDSTLKIQPAELGDSAMYLCASSYVPGLEQFFGPGTRLTVL.

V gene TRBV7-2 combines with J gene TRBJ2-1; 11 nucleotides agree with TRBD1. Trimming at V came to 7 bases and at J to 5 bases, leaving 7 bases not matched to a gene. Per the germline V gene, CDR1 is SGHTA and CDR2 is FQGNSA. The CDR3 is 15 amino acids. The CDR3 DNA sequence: TGTGCCAGCAACAACTGGGACAGGGGGAACAATGAGCAGTTCTTC. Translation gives CASNNWDRGNNEQFF.

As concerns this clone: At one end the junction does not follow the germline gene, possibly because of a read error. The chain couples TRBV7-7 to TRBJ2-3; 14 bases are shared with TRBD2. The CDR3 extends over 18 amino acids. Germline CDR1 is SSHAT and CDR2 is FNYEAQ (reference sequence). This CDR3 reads CASSLGTSGRPGTDTQYF. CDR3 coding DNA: TGTGCTAGCAGCTTGGGGACTAGCGGGAGACCGGGCACAGATACGCAGTATTTT. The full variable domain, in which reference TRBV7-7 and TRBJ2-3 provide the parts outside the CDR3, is GAGVSQSPRYKVTKRGQDVTLRCDPISSHATLYWYQQALGQGPEFLTYFNYEAQPDKSGLPSDRFSAERPEGSISTLTIQRTEQRDSAMYRCASSLGTSGRPGTDTQYFGPGTRLTVL.

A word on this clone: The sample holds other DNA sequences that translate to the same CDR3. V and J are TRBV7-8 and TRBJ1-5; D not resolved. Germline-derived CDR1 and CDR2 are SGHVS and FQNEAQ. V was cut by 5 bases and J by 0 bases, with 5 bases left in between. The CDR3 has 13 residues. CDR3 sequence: CASSPISNQPQHF. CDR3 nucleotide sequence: TGTGCCAGCAGCCCAATTAGCAATCAGCCCCAGCATTTT.